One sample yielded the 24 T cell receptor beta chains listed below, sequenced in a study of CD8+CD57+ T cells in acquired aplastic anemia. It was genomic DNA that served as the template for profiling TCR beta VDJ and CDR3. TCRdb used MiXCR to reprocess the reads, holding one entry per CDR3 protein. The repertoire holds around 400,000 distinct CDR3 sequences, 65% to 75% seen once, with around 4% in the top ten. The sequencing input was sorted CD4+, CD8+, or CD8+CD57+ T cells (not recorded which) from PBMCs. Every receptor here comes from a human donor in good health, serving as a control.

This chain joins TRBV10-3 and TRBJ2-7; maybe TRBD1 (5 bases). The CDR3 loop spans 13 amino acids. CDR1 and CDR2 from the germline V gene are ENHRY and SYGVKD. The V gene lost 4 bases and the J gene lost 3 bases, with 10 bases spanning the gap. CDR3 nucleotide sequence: TGTGCCATCAGTGCACAAGGGGACTACGAGCAGTACGTC. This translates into CAISAQGDYEQYV.

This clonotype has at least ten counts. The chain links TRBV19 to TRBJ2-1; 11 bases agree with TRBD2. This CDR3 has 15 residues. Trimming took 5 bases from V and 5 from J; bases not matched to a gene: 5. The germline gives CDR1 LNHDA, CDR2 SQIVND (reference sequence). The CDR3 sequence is CASSLSGGAHNEQFF. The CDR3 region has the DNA TGTGCCAGTAGTCTTAGCGGGGGGGCCCACAATGAGCAGTTCTTC.

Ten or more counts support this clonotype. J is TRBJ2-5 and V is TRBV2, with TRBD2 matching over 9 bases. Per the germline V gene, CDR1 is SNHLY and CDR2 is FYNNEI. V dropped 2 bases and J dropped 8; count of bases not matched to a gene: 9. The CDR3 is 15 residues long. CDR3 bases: TGTGCCAGCAGTGAACTCGGGGCGGGGGGGCTAACCCAGTACTTC. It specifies CASSELGAGGLTQYF. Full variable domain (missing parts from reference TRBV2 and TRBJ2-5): EPEVTQTPSHQVTQMGQEVILRCVPISNHLYFYWYRQILGQKVEFLVSFYNNEISEKSEIFDDQFSVERPDGSNFTLKIRSTKLEDSAMYFCASSELGAGGLTQYFGPGTRLLVL.

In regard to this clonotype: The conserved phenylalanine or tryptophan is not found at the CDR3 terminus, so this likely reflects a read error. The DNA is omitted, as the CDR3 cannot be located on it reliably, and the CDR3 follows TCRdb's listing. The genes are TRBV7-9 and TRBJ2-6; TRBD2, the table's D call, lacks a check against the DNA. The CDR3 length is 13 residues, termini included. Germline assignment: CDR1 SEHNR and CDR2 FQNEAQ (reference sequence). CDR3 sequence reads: CASSLTSRRVPEL.

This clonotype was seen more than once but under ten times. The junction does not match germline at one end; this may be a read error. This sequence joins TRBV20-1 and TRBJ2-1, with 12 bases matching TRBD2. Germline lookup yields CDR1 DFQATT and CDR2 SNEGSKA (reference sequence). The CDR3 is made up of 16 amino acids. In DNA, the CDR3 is TGCGGTGCTAGACGCTCTAGCGGGGGGGGGAACAATGAGCAGTTCTTC. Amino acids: CGARRSSGGGNNEQFF.

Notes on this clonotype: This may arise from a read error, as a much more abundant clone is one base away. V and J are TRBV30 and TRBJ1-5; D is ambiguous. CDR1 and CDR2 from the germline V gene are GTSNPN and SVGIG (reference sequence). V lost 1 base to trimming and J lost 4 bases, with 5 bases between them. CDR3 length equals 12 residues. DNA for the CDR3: TGTGCCTGGAGTGCCCCTAATCAGCCCCAGCATTTT. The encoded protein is CAWSAPNQPQHF.

CDR3 residues: CASSPRTGGRGSNEKLFF. In DNA form, the CDR3 reads TGTGCCAGCAGCCCCCGGACAGGGGGCAGGGGGTCTAATGAAAAACTGTTTTTT. The rearrangement uses TRBV5-5 and TRBJ1-4; 11 bases are a match to TRBD1. Per the germline V gene, CDR1 is SGHKS and CDR2 is YYEKEE (reference sequence). V dropped 4 bases and J dropped 3; count of bases not matched to a gene: 11. CDR3 length: 18 residues.

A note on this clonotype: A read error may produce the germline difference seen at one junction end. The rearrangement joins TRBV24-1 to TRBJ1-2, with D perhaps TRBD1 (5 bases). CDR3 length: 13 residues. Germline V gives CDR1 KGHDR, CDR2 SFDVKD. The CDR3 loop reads CASSLGHNYGYTF. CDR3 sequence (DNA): TGTGCCAGCAGTTTAGGACATAACTATGGCTACACCTTC.

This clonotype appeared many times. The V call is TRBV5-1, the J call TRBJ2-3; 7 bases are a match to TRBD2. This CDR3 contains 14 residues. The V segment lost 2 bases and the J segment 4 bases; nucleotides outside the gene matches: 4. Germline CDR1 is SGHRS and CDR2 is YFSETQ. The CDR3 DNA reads TGCGCCAGCAGCTTCGACGGGGGGTCAGATACGCAGTATTTT. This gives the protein CASSFDGGSDTQYF. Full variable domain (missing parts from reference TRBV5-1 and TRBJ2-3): KAGVTQTPRYLIKTRGQQVTLSCSPISGHRSVSWYQQTPGQGLQFLFEYFSETQRNKGNFPGRFSGRQFSNSRSEMNVSTLELGDSALYLCASSFDGGSDTQYFGPGTRLTVL.

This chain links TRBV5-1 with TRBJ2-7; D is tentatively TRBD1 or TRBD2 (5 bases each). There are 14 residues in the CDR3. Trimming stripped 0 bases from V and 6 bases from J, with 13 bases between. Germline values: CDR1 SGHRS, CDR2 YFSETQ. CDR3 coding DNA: TGCGCCAGCAGCTTGGGGGGGACGCCTACCGAGCAGTACTTC. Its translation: CASSLGGTPTEQYF.

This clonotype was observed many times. The CDR3 DNA reads TGCAGCGGGAAAGGAGCAGAGACTAATGAAAAACTGTTTTTT. It yields the protein CSGKGAETNEKLFF. This sequence joins TRBV29-1 and TRBJ1-4; D gene ambiguous. The germline V and J ends were trimmed by 7 bases and 2 bases, with 14 bases remaining between them. This CDR3 comprises 14 residues. Germline values: CDR1 SQVTM, CDR2 ANQGSEA.

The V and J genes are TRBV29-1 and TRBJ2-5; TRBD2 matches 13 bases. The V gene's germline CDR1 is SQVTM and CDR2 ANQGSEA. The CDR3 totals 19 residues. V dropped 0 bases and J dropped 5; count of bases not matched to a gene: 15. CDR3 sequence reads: CSVEDPTSGGATRHETQYF. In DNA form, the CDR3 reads TGCAGCGTTGAAGACCCAACTAGCGGGGGGGCCACGCGGCACGAGACCCAGTACTTC.

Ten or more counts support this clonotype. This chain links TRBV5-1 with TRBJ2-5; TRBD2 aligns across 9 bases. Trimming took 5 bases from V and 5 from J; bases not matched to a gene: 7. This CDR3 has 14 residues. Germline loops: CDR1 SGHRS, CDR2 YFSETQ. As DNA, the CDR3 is TGCGCCAGCAGGAGGAGCGGGGGGTTGGAGACCCAGTACTTC. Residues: CASRRSGGLETQYF.

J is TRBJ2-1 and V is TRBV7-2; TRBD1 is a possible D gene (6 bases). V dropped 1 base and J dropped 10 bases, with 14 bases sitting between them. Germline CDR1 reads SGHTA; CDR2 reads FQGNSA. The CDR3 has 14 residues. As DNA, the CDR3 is TGTGCCAGCAGCTTAGGGACAGCCTTGGGGGAGCAGTTCTTC. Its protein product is CASSLGTALGEQFF. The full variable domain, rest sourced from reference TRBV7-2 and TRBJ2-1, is GAGVSQSPSNKVTEKGKDVELRCDPISGHTALYWYRQSLGQGLEFLIYFQGNSAPDKSGLPSDRFSAERTGGSVSTLTIQRTQQEDSAVYLCASSLGTALGEQFFGPGTRLTVL.

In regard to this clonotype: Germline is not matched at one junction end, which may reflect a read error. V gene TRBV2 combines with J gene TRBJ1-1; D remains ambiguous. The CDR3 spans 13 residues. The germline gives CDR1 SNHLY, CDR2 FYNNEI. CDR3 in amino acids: CASSVELGTGEHF. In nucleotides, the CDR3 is TGTGCCAGCAGCGTAGAACTGGGCACTGGAGAACACTTT.

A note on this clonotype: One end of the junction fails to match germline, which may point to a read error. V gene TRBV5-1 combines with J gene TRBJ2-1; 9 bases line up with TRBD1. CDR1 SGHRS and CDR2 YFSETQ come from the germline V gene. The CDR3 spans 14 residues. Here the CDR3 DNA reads TGTGCCAGCAGCTTAGTGACAGGGGGGGATGAGCAGTTCTTC. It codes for CASSLVTGGDEQFF.

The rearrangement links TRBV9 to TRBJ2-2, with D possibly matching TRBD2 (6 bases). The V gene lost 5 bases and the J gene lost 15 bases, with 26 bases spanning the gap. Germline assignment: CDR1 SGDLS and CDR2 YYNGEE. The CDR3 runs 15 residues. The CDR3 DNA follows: TGTGCCAGCAGTGGAAAGGTCGGGAGCTATGGCTACATGTTTTTT. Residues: CASSGKVGSYGYMFF.

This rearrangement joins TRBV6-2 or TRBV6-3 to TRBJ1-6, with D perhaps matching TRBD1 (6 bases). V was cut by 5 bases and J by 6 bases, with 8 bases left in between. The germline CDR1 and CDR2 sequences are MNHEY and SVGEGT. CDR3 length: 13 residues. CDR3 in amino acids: CASSDRFNSPLHF. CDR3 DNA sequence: TGTGCCAGCAGTGACAGGTTTAATTCACCCCTCCACTTT.

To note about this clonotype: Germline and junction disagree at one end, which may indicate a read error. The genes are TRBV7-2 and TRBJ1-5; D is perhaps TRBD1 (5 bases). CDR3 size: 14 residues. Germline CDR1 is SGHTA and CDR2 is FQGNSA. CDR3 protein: CASSAHGGAQPQQF. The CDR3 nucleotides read TGTGCCAGCAGCGCCCATGGAGGGGCTCAGCCCCAGCAGTTT.

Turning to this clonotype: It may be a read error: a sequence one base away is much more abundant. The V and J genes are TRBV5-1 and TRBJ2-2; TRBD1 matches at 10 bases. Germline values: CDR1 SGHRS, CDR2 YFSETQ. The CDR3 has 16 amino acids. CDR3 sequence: CASSPTTGGYTGEQFF. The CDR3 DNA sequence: TGCGCCAGCAGCCCCACGACAGGGGGCTACACCGGGGAGCAGTTTTTT.

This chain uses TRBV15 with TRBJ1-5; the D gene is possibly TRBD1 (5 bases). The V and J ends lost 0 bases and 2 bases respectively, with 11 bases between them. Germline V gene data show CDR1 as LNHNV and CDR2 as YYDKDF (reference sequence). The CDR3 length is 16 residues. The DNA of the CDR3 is TGTGCCACCAGCAGAGATGGGGGTATGGGCAATCAGCCCCAGCATTTT. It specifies CATSRDGGMGNQPQHF.

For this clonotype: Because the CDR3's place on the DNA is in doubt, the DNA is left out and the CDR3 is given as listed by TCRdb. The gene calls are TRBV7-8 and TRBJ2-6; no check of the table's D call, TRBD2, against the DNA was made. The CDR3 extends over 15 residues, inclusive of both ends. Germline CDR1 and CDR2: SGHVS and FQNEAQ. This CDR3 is CASSSASPGYTFGTF.

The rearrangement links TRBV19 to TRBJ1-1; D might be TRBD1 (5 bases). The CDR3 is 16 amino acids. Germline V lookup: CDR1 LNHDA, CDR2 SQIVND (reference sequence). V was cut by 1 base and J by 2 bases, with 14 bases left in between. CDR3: CASSIGLRQGNTEAFF. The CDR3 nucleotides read TGTGCCAGTAGTATAGGTTTACGGCAGGGTAACACTGAAGCTTTCTTT.

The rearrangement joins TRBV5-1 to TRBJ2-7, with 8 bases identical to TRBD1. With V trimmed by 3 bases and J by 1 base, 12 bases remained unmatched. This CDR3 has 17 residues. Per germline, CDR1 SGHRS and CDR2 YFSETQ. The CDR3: CASSSAAGGTRSYEQYF. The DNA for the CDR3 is TGCGCCAGCAGCTCAGCGGCAGGGGGCACGAGGTCCTACGAGCAGTACTTC.